This TCR beta chain came from a study of blood T cells in healthy people across ages (dated by TCRdb to the mid-2010s). General notes on the study: In model experiments, template switching captured roughly one uniquely barcoded TCR beta cDNA molecule for every two T cells. Age-related changes in TCR beta repertoire diversity were measured in the study by deep sequencing normalized with unique cDNA molecular identifiers. The donors were divided into four age groups: young (average around 16 years), middle-aged (over 35), aged (approximately 64) and long-lived (nearly 85). To avoid experimental bias, donors of different ages were spread randomly across the sequencing lanes. The study analyzed two additional independent replicas of 1 million unique cDNA reads from the same blood draw for two donors, one aged 18 to 29 and one aged 80 or older. On the study overall, not on this receptor specifically: The long-lived group showed more naive CD4+ T cells, fewer expanded clones and increased TCR diversity than the aged group, suggesting age selection. Total diversity estimates from one million sequenced T cells were considered lower bounds and underestimates. The percentage of naive T cells measured by flow cytometry correlated strongly with observed TCR beta diversity. As age increased, observed TCR beta diversity per million T cells dropped in a roughly linear way, and a significant reduction was already evident by age 40. Because donor CMV infection status was unknown, age-related changes in expanded clonotypes were potentially confounded. Conclusive comparison of naive and antigen-experienced compartments was prevented by the profiling of bulk unsorted PBMCs.

The donors were a few dozen Caucasian individuals from Russia, aged roughly 6 to 100 years, who were systemically healthy. Each donor gave 8.5 to 10 milliliters of peripheral blood, collected into EDTA-treated Vacutainer tubes. PBMCs were isolated by Ficoll-Paque density-gradient centrifugation, with at least 6 million obtained per sample. Total RNA was extracted from PBMCs with Trizol reagent, with at least 6 micrograms obtained per sample. For every donor, an aliquot of PBMCs went through flow cytometry to measure the percentages of naive CD45RAhigh/CD27high T cells. The method was 5' RACE. These reads were obtained on an Illumina HiSeq 2500. The second PCR ran for roughly 7 to 12 cycles and used a J-beta primer mix along with a sample-barcoded 5' primer. A unique molecular identifier was introduced onto each TCR beta cDNA molecule by a template-switch 5' adaptor carrying 12 random nucleotides. Each sample yielded at least 3 million CDR3-containing paired-end reads. The Mint cDNA synthesis kit, primed by a TRBC-specific oligonucleotide, was used to synthesize first-strand cDNA from all RNA. All cDNA was treated with uracil-DNA glycosylase and then went through a first 18-cycle PCR with the universal primers M1SS and BC2_uni_R. In the source study's methods: For normalization, 1 million high-quality reads, each with a distinct molecular identifier, were randomly selected from each sample. Reads with shared molecular identifiers were discarded instead of being binned into consensus sequences. MiTCR, run with a Q25 quality threshold and the strictest error-elimination algorithm, handled CDR3 identification, clonotype clustering and error correction. A nonparametric unseen species model with Euler transformation was used to estimate lower-bound total TCR beta diversity. Starting from the raw public reads, TCRdb applied fastp trimming at Q25, assembled clones with MiXCR and retained in-frame beta chains. Every entry covers one CDR3 protein and lists the most common genes and DNA from its rows. The V and J calls shown here were made by TCRdb, not taken from the authors' results. The sample table contains about 900,000 distinct CDR3 sequences; only one count was recorded for approximately 59% of them. The ten largest clones add up to around 30% of the sample.

Concerning this clonotype: The antigen it binds to is not known. No clone much larger than this one lies a single base away; base qualities are absent.

The specimen sequenced was blood. This TCR came from a man aged 30 to 39 in good health.

The CDR3 protein is CAWIGGGDYGYTF. The sequenced DNA: TGTGCCTGGATAGGAGGGGGGGACTATGGCTACACCTTC. The chain is encoded by TRBV30 joined to TRBJ1-2, and the D gene may be TRBD1, 6 bases matching. CDR1 and CDR2 are read off the germline V gene (reference sequence) as GTSNPN and SVGIG. The junction shows trimming of 4 bases on V and 3 bases on J, plus 12 bases between the germline ends. The CDR3 has 13 amino acids, counting the end cysteine and phenylalanine. Only the CDR3 DNA is retained, 39 bases long and in frame from the first base.